This TCR beta chain was retrieved from a study of technical replicates of blood from four donors. V shed 0 bases and J shed 2 bases, with 13 bases lying between them. The CDR3 has 16 residues. In germline, CDR1 is MNHEY, CDR2 SVGAGI. The repertoire was sequenced with immunoSEQ multiplex PCR; TCRdb's copy has only in-frame clones and lacks some. The data contain over 9,000 clones, 75% to 95% of them singletons. The specimen sequenced was PBMCs. This chain connects TRBV6-5 to TRBJ2-5; perhaps TRBD2 as D (6 bases). The clonotype originates from a human donor in good health. In nucleotides, the CDR3 is TGTGCCAGCAGTTACTCGACGGGGGACGGGCAAGAGACCCAGTACTTC. It yields the protein CASSYSTGDGQETQYF.